This T cell receptor (beta chain) is from a study of T-cell reconstitution after alpha-beta-depleted transplantation in children. Study-wide points: After one year, T-cell counts and TCRbeta diversity mostly came from new T cells. Several hundred graft clones that had expanded were reportedly the source of alpha-beta T cells about two months after transplant.

From germline, CDR1 is SGDLS and CDR2 YYNGEE. The CDR3 has 14 residues. V shed 0 bases and J shed 8 bases, with 11 bases lying between them. The TCRbeta library was prepared with unique molecular identifiers. TCRdb itself ran the PCR reads through MiXCR, one entry per CDR3 protein. Altogether approximately 1,000,000 distinct CDR3 sequences are present, about 29% being singletons, with the ten largest covering approximately 30%. On this clonotype itself: As yet, its antigen is unknown.

The input for sequencing was PBMCs, mostly from graft donor cells, taken 360 days after TCRalphabeta/CD19-depleted stem cell transplant. The chain is built from TRBV9 and TRBJ2-2; tentatively, D is TRBD1 or TRBD2 (5 bases each). The receptor was derived from a boy in the first two years of life who had a stem cell transplant for SCID, so the T cells may come from the graft donor. CDR3 nucleotide sequence: TGTGCCAGCAGCGTAGGGGGGATCGTAGGGGAGCTGTTTTTT. This encodes CASSVGGIVGELFF.